The entry below describes one T cell receptor beta chain. The ends lost 6 bases at V and 0 bases at J; junction bases unmatched: 13. The CDR3 totals 18 residues. Looked up from germline, CDR1 is KGHSH and CDR2 is LQKENI. The data originate from a study of blood T cell repertoires in COVID-19. Profiled with immunoSEQ multiplex PCR; TCRdb holds only in-frame clones, not every one. This sample has 100,000 to 150,000 clones, with around 88% found just once. The gene calls are TRBV18 and TRBJ2-3; 9 bases agree with TRBD2. The sequenced sample was peripheral blood. This receptor was obtained from a man aged 45-60 years with active or convalescent COVID-19. The CDR3 nucleotides are TGTGCCAGCTCCCCAGGCGCGGGGGGGCTGAGGAGCACAGATACGCAGTATTTT. Encoded protein: CASSPGAGGLRSTDTQYF.